The 28 T cell receptor beta chains presented below share a single source sample, sequenced in a study of T cell clonality in common variable immunodeficiency (dated by TCRdb to between 2015 and 2016). The receptor library was made with the immunoSEQ multiplex PCR assay. The immuneACCESS repertoire file appears here via TCRdb, limited to in-frame rearrangements. These files lack a portion of the clones; in checked studies, under half of the deficit traces to unresolved V genes, and the cause of the others is not known. For this sample, tens of thousands of clones are listed, none of them singletons. The top ten constitute roughly 5.3% of the sample. Input material: peripheral blood mononuclear cells. These TCRs come from a person aged 18-70 years in good health.

This clone was seen many times. Coverage ceases 3 residues before the CDR3 finishes, and the germline J gene fills in the end. This chain links TRBV6-2 or TRBV6-3 with TRBJ2-5; 12 bases are a match to TRBD1. The CDR3 consists of 16 residues. The germline CDR1 and CDR2 sequences are MNHEY and SVGEGT. The trim removed 3 bases at V and 5 bases at J, leaving 7 bases unmatched. The CDR3 DNA, read in part, is TGTGCCAGCAGTTATGGGACAGGGGGCTTTGGGGAGACC. Translating gives CASSYGTGGFGET. The CDR3 as a whole reads CASSYGTGGFGETQYF.

This clone has at least ten counts. The read gets to within 3 residues of the CDR3 end, and the germline J gene fills in the rest. The V and J genes are TRBV20-1 and TRBJ1-5; D unresolved. The CDR3 runs to 13 residues. The germline CDR1 and CDR2 sequences are DFQATT and SNEGSKA (reference sequence). V was cut by 4 bases and J by 0 bases, with 7 bases left in between. The CDR3 loop is CSANAGSNQPQHF. CDR3 DNA, as far as it was read: TGCAGTGCTAACGCGGGTAGCAATCAGCCC.

This clone was counted ten times or more. The DNA ends 3 residues before the CDR3 does, and the rest of the CDR3 is filled in from the germline J gene. The V and J genes are TRBV5-1 and TRBJ1-1, with D tentatively TRBD1 (6 bases). V shed 4 bases and J shed 1 base, with 11 bases lying between them. Germline-derived CDR1 and CDR2 are SGHRS and YFSETQ. The CDR3 is 14 residues long. The CDR3 region is CASSVRTANTEAFF. The sequenced CDR3 bases are TGCGCCAGCAGCGTAAGGACAGCGAACACTGAA.

CDR3 sequence reads: CASSEPQLAGGPYEQYF. The CDR3 DNA, read in part, is TGCGCCAGCAGTGAGCCCCAGCTAGCGGGAGGGCCCTACGAG. The gene calls are TRBV10-2 and TRBJ2-7; TRBD2 aligns across 12 bases. The read halts 3 residues ahead of the CDR3 end, with the missing end drawn from the germline J gene. This CDR3 region has 17 residues. Germline V gene sequence: CDR1 WSHSY, CDR2 SAAADI. V dropped 2 bases and J dropped 2; count of bases not matched to a gene: 7.

In this sample, this clone turned up many times. The sequenced part of the CDR3 DNA is TGTGCCAGCAGTGATAAGACAGGGTTCCCCTATGGC. It translates to CASSDKTGFPYG. The whole CDR3 protein is CASSDKTGFPYGYTF. The chain is built from TRBV6-1 and TRBJ1-2; 7 nucleotides line up with TRBD1. The CDR3 end falls 3 residues outside the read, so it is completed with the germline J gene. V trimming: 3 bases; J trimming: 4 bases; junction bases outside the gene matches: 8. CDR1 and CDR2 (germline): MNHNS, SASEGT. The CDR3 runs to 15 residues.

This clone was detected ten times or more. With the read ending 3 residues before the CDR3 end, the germline J gene is used to fill in that end. The chain has TRBV12-3 or TRBV12-4 and TRBJ1-2, with 7 bases that match TRBD1. With V trimmed by 5 bases and J by 3 bases, 18 bases remained unmatched. This CDR3 comprises 18 residues. CDR3 protein: CASSPTTPEQGRHYGYTF. The part of the CDR3 DNA that was read is TGTGCCAGCAGTCCCACCACACCAGAACAGGGGAGGCACTATGGC.

This clone has ten or more counts. Sequencing ends 3 residues short of the CDR3 end; the germline J gene provides the rest. The J gene is TRBJ2-1, the V gene TRBV20-1; 13 nucleotides line up with TRBD2. The length of the CDR3 is 17 residues. Germline V gene data show CDR1 as DFQATT and CDR2 as SNEGSKA (reference sequence). Trimming at V came to 0 bases and at J to 4 bases, leaving 6 bases not matched to a gene. This chain's CDR3 is CSARDRLAGGVYNEQFF. The DNA read from the CDR3 is TGCAGTGCTAGAGATAGACTAGCGGGAGGTGTATACAATGAG.

This clone was observed many times. Sequencing ends 3 residues short of the CDR3 end; the germline J gene provides the rest. The chain couples TRBV29-1 to TRBJ2-7, with TRBD2 matching 11 bases. Germline assignment: CDR1 SQVTM and CDR2 ANQGSEA. This CDR3 comprises 15 residues. V shed 4 bases, J shed 4 bases, and the junction held 9 bases outside the gene matches. CDR3 DNA, as far as it was read: TGCAGCGTTGCCCAAGGGACTAGCGGAGATTACGAG. Translating it yields CSVAQGTSGDYE. The complete CDR3 sequence is CSVAQGTSGDYEQYF.

In its sample, this clone was seen many times. The observed sequence ends 3 residues before the CDR3 terminus, with the missing tail filled in from the germline J gene. This chain connects TRBV20-1 to TRBJ1-6; 7 nucleotides agree with TRBD1. This CDR3 region has 15 residues. Per the germline V gene, CDR1 is DFQATT and CDR2 is SNEGSKA (reference sequence). With V trimmed by 6 bases and J by 5 bases, 10 bases remained unmatched. The chain's CDR3 is CSAYAGGINNSPLHF. The sequenced CDR3 bases are TGCAGTGCATATGCAGGGGGTATCAATAATTCACCC.

This clone was seen at least ten times. The CDR3 goes on 3 residues after the read ends, and that part is filled in from the germline J gene. This chain connects TRBV7-2 to TRBJ2-7, with TRBD1 identical over 7 bases. The CDR3 covers 14 residues. J was trimmed by 5 bases and V by 2 bases; bases with no gene match: 6. The germline gives CDR1 SGHTA, CDR2 FQGNSA. CDR3 DNA, as far as it was read: TGTGCCAGCAGCTTATGGGACAGTAAGGACGAG. Amino acids: CASSLWDSKDE. The whole CDR3 region reads CASSLWDSKDEQYF.

The table lists this clone with a few counts. CDR3: CASSPVTGGTLGYTF. The part of the CDR3 DNA that was read is TGTGCCAGCAGTCCCGTTACAGGGGGTACCCTTGGC. This chain joins TRBV6-4 and TRBJ1-2, with 8 bases lining up with TRBD1. The DNA ends 3 residues before the CDR3 does, and the rest of the CDR3 is filled in from the germline J gene. CDR3 length: 15 residues. The V gene end was trimmed by 5 bases and the J gene end by 7 bases; junction bases not matched to a gene: 12. CDR1 and CDR2 (germline): MRHNA, SNTAGT.

This clone is medium-sized by share. The CDR3 end falls 3 residues outside the read, so it is completed with the germline J gene. J is TRBJ2-6 and V is TRBV19; D unresolved. This CDR3 has 15 amino acids. V was shortened by 3 bases and J by 2 bases, with 8 bases between the two germline ends. Germline-derived CDR1 and CDR2 are LNHDA and SQIVND (reference sequence). The CDR3 is CASSIDTAGANVLTF. Incomplete CDR3 DNA: TGTGCCAGTAGTATCGACACCGCTGGGGCCAACGTC.

Concerning this clone: The read stops 3 residues short of the end of the CDR3; the missing end is completed from the germline J gene. This chain uses TRBV5-1 with TRBJ2-1, with 9 bases lining up with TRBD2. Germline CDR1 and CDR2: SGHRS and YFSETQ. The CDR3 consists of 19 residues. Germline trimming cut 3 bases from V and 7 bases from J; bases unmatched to any gene: 20. The chain's CDR3 is CASSSFQISREGLWNEQFF. The CDR3 bases that were read are TGCGCCAGCAGCTCTTTCCAAATCTCGCGGGAGGGCCTGTGGAATGAG.

This clone was counted at least ten times. The read is 3 residues too short to cover the CDR3 end, so that end is filled in from the germline J gene. V gene TRBV4-2 combines with J gene TRBJ1-4, with a possible D match to TRBD1 (6 bases). V was pared by 0 bases and J by 8 bases, with 13 bases between. The CDR3 contains 15 residues. The germline V gene has CDR1 LGHNA and CDR2 YNFKEQ. The DNA read from the CDR3 is TGTGCCAGCAGCCAAGATCTCAGGGGAGGCGAAAAA. Its protein product is CASSQDLRGGEK. The CDR3 reads in full as CASSQDLRGGEKLFF.

This clone was detected many times. The read halts 3 residues ahead of the CDR3 end, with the missing end drawn from the germline J gene. The rearrangement uses TRBV12-3 or TRBV12-4 and TRBJ2-2, with a weak D call TRBD1 (5 bases). The CDR3 sequence is 13 residues long. Trimming took off 8 bases at V and 7 bases at J, with 14 bases between the two ends. The part of the CDR3 DNA that was read is TGTGCCAGCCATACCCAGGGTGTCGGGGAG. Its protein product is CASHTQGVGE. The whole CDR3 reads CASHTQGVGELFF.

This clone occurred many times. The sequenced fragment ends 3 residues before the CDR3 boundary, so the rest is inferred from the germline J gene. The rearrangement joins TRBV7-9 to TRBJ2-7; D call uncertain. Germline assignment: CDR1 SEHNR and CDR2 FQNEAQ (reference sequence). Trimming removed 1 base from V and 0 bases from J, with 10 bases in between. CDR3 size: 15 residues. This chain's CDR3 is CASSLEPVASYEQYF. CDR3 DNA, as far as it was read: TGTGCCAGCAGCTTAGAGCCGGTAGCCTCCTACGAG.

A few counts support this clone. CDR3 bases read: TGTGCCAGTAGTGGACTAGCGGGAGGGTACAATGAG. It specifies CASSGLAGGYNE. The CDR3 as a whole reads CASSGLAGGYNEAFF. The chain joins TRBV19 to TRBJ1-1; D gene unclear. The observed sequence ends 3 residues before the CDR3 terminus, with the missing tail filled in from the germline J gene. Per germline, CDR1 LNHDA and CDR2 SQIVND (reference sequence). CDR3 length: 15 amino acids.

This clone has a count of ten or more. The read halts 3 residues ahead of the CDR3 end, with the missing end drawn from the germline J gene. The chain employs TRBV7-2 and TRBJ2-5, with D tentatively TRBD1 (6 bases). The V and J ends lost 5 bases and 2 bases respectively, with 9 bases between them. CDR1 is SGHTA, CDR2 FQGNSA, per germline. CDR3 length: 13 residues. CDR3 amino acids: CASSRGQQETQYF. The part of the CDR3 DNA that was read is TGTGCCAGCAGCCGAGGACAGCAAGAGACC. The full variable domain, its missing parts supplied by reference TRBV7-2 and TRBJ2-5, is GAGVSQSPSNKVTEKGKDVELRCDPISGHTALYWYRQSLGQGLEFLIYFQGNSAPDKSGLPSDRFSAERTGGSVSTLTIQRTQQEDSAVYLCASSRGQQETQYFGPGTRLLVL.

In its sample, this clone was seen many times. This CDR3 is CASQSTGGGEQYF. The CDR3 DNA, read in part, is TGTGCCAGTCAGTCCACAGGGGGCGGCGAG. V gene TRBV19 combines with J gene TRBJ2-7; 9 bases are shared with TRBD1. The observed sequence ends 3 residues before the CDR3 terminus, with the missing tail filled in from the germline J gene. The trim removed 8 bases at V and 6 bases at J, leaving 8 bases unmatched. The CDR3 contains 13 residues. Germline assignment: CDR1 LNHDA and CDR2 SQIVND (reference sequence).

In its sample, this clone was seen many times. The read ends 3 residues shy of where the CDR3 ends; the end is completed using the germline J gene. The chain links TRBV6-2 or TRBV6-3 to TRBJ1-1; no reliable D call. The germline V gene encodes CDR1 MNHEY and CDR2 SVGEGT. V dropped 5 bases and J dropped 0 bases, with 13 bases sitting between them. The CDR3 length is 15 residues. The covered CDR3 bases are TGTGCCAGCAGTCCTACTAGAAGGATGAACACTGAA. Translating gives CASSPTRRMNTE. The CDR3 as a whole reads CASSPTRRMNTEAFF.

In regard to this clone: The read ends 3 residues before the CDR3 terminus; that terminus is restored from the germline J gene. The V call is TRBV5-1, the J call TRBJ2-5; 9 bases align to TRBD1. Germline trimming cut 0 bases from V and 5 bases from J; bases unmatched to any gene: 5. The length of the CDR3 is 15 residues. Per the germline V gene, CDR1 is SGHRS and CDR2 is YFSETQ. CDR3 amino acids: CASSLEQGARETQYF. The CDR3 bases that were read are TGCGCCAGCAGCTTGGAACAGGGGGCGCGGGAGACC.

This clone came up many times. The read halts 3 residues ahead of the CDR3 end, with the missing end drawn from the germline J gene. J is TRBJ2-5 and V is TRBV5-6; 8 bases match TRBD1. With 4 bases clipped from V and 4 bases from J, the junction kept 3 bases outside the gene matches. In germline, CDR1 is SGHDT, CDR2 YYEEEE. CDR3 length equals 13 residues. The chain's CDR3 is CASSQQGGETQYF. CDR3 DNA, as far as it was read: TGTGCCAGCAGCCAACAGGGGGGAGAGACC. The entire variable domain, with the rest obtained from reference TRBV5-6 and TRBJ2-5, is as follows: DAGVTQSPTHLIKTRGQQVTLRCSPKSGHDTVSWYQQALGQGPQFIFQYYEEEERQRGNFPDRFSGHQFPNYSSELNVNALLLGDSALYLCASSQQGGETQYFGPGTRLLVL.

This clone was seen only a few times. The read terminates 3 residues ahead of where the CDR3 ends, so the germline J gene completes it. The genes are TRBV30 and TRBJ2-7; TRBD1 might be the D (5 bases). In germline, CDR1 is GTSNPN, CDR2 SVGIG (reference sequence). V shed 5 bases and J shed 4 bases, with 18 bases lying between them. This CDR3 is 14 amino acids long. The CDR3 sequence is CAWGVPFGAYEQYF. The covered CDR3 bases are TGTGCCTGGGGAGTCCCGTTTGGGGCGTACGAG. The complete variable domain, with remaining parts taken from reference TRBV30 and TRBJ2-7, reads SQTIHQWPATLVQPVGSPLSLECTVEGTSNPNLYWYRQAAGRGLQLLFYSVGIGQISSEVPQNLSASRPQDRQFILSSKKLLLSDSGFYLCAWGVPFGAYEQYFGPGTRLTVT.

This clone came up many times. With the read ending 3 residues before the CDR3 end, the germline J gene is used to fill in that end. The V and J genes are TRBV20-1 and TRBJ2-1; weak D call: TRBD1 (5 bases). Trimming cost V 0 bases and J 4 bases, with 16 bases left between them. The CDR3 runs 16 residues. Germline CDR1 and CDR2: DFQATT and SNEGSKA (reference sequence). CDR3 DNA (partial): TGCAGTGCTAGAGATCCCTCTGGGGCAGGTTACAATGAG. Translating it yields CSARDPSGAGYNE. The full CDR3 protein is CSARDPSGAGYNEQFF.

This clone was detected many times. The CDR3 end falls 3 residues outside the read, so it is completed with the germline J gene. The chain is built from TRBV20-1 and TRBJ1-2; no reliable D call. Germline V gives CDR1 DFQATT, CDR2 SNEGSKA (reference sequence). Trimming took 6 bases from V and 0 from J, leaving 8 bases between them. This CDR3 contains 12 residues. The CDR3 protein is CSAMHTNYGYTF. The CDR3 bases that were read are TGCAGTGCAATGCACACTAACTATGGC.

This clone was observed many times. The read ends 3 residues early relative to the CDR3; the germline J gene fills the gap. This chain uses TRBV19 with TRBJ2-3, with TRBD1 matching over 7 bases. V lost 10 bases, J lost 1 base, and 11 bases stayed unmatched. Germline CDR1 LNHDA, CDR2 SQIVND (reference sequence). The CDR3 covers 15 residues. The CDR3 region is CATKDRVLGTDTQYF. CDR3 bases read: TGTGCCACTAAAGACAGGGTATTGGGCACAGATACG.

This clone was seen many times. The read terminates 3 residues before the CDR3 end, so the remaining end is supplied by the germline J gene. The chain recombines TRBV5-1 with TRBJ2-3; 8 bases fit TRBD2. Trimming cost V 3 bases and J 1 base; bases outside gene matches: 4. CDR3 size: 15 residues. Germline-derived CDR1 and CDR2 are SGHRS and YFSETQ. Incomplete CDR3 DNA: TGCGCCAGCAGCTCTTCGACTAGCGGCACAGATACG. Its protein is CASSSSTSGTDT. The CDR3 reads in full as CASSSSTSGTDTQYF.

This clone has ten or more counts. The read terminates 3 residues ahead of where the CDR3 ends, so the germline J gene completes it. The J gene is TRBJ2-5, the V gene TRBV29-1, with 7 nucleotides matching TRBD1. CDR3 size: 12 residues. Germline CDR1 SQVTM, CDR2 ANQGSEA. With V trimmed by 7 bases and J by 5 bases, 7 bases remained unmatched. The sequenced part of the CDR3 DNA is TGCAGCGCCACAGGGGTAGAGGAGACC. This sequence encodes CSATGVEET. The full CDR3 is CSATGVEETQYF.